Below, one T cell receptor (beta chain) is given with its context. The antigen is undetermined. These data belong to a study of cytomegalovirus exposure and HLA in healthy donors. Points from the study as a whole: DRB1 had the most TCR associations and HLA-C the fewest, a later analysis found, with rates varying by HLA locus. V segments that were indistinguishable, TRBV6-2 and TRBV6-3 among them, were omitted from analysis.

Germline V gene data show CDR1 as SGHDT and CDR2 as YYEEEE. This CDR3 contains 15 residues. The V gene lost 2 bases and the J gene lost 2 bases, with 12 bases spanning the gap. Researchers ran the PCR with 60 Vbeta and 13 Jbeta primers. Clones were read by immunoSEQ multiplex PCR, and TCRdb kept only the in-frame ones, dropping some. The table lists roughly 100,000 clones, about 15% of them singletons. The TCR was taken from a female donor in good health and CMV-seronegative. Material: PBMCs. This chain connects TRBV5-6 to TRBJ2-3, with TRBD2 as a possible D gene (6 bases). The CDR3 region has the DNA TGTGCCAGCAGCTTCTCGCGGGACTTCACAGATACGCAGTATTTT. Translated, it gives CASSFSRDFTDTQYF.